This T cell receptor (beta chain) was identified during a study of blood T cell repertoires in COVID-19. Background on the study: PBMCs, B-cell-depleted T cells, or T cells were the source of the cDNA or gDNA that made up the material.

Some clones are missing from TCRdb's copy, which holds only in-frame ones; the method was immunoSEQ multiplex PCR. Here the sample spans more than 95,000 clones, about 80% being singletons. The germline V gene encodes CDR1 GTSNPN and CDR2 SVGIG (reference sequence). There are 14 residues in the CDR3. Trimming cost V 3 bases and J 5 bases; bases outside gene matches: 8. The receptor was derived from a man in his forties with active or convalescent COVID-19. Material for sequencing was peripheral blood. V usage is TRBV30 and J usage is TRBJ1-2, with 8 bases identical to TRBD1. The CDR3 nucleotides read TGTGCCTGGAGGCGACAGGGGTCGGAATATGGCTACACCTTC. It encodes CAWRRQGSEYGYTF.